One sample yielded the 21 T cell receptor beta chains listed below, sequenced in a study of blood T cell repertoires in COVID-19. The method was immunoSEQ multiplex PCR; TCRdb's version includes in-frame clones alone and lacks a portion of them. The repertoire includes about 130,000 clones, around 83% of them detected once, and approximately 9.1% sits in the top ten. Sequencing input: PBMCs or T cells enriched from blood (not recorded which). The receptors were sampled from a man in his fifties who had recovered from COVID-19.

The chain employs TRBV9 and TRBJ2-1; 9 nucleotides match TRBD1. The CDR3 extends over 15 amino acids. Germline V gene sequence: CDR1 SGDLS, CDR2 YYNGEE. V lost 3 bases to trimming and J lost 7 bases; unmatched junction nucleotides: 8. The CDR3 protein is CASSATGQGRNEQFF. In DNA, the CDR3 is TGTGCCAGCAGCGCCACGGGACAGGGTAGGAATGAGCAGTTCTTC.

V and J are TRBV25-1 and TRBJ1-2; 10 positions agree with TRBD1. The CDR3 has 15 amino acids. Germline V gene data show CDR1 as MGHDK and CDR2 as SYGVNS. V shed 8 bases and J 3 bases; nucleotides not matched to a gene: 9. The CDR3 protein is CASPPRTGGDYGYTF. In DNA form, the CDR3 reads TGTGCCAGCCCCCCCCGGACAGGGGGGGACTATGGCTACACCTTC.

The genes are TRBV11-2 and TRBJ2-2, with 9 bases fitting TRBD1. The CDR3 runs to 17 residues. The germline gives CDR1 SGHAT, CDR2 FQNNGV. V lost 5 bases, J lost 3 bases, and 10 bases stayed unmatched. CDR3 DNA: TGTGCCAGCAGCCTCGGGACAGGGATTACGGACACCGGGGAGCTGTTTTTT. Encoded protein: CASSLGTGITDTGELFF.

This chain links TRBV28 with TRBJ2-2; TRBD1 agrees at 11 bases. The CDR3 contains 19 residues. V lost 4 bases to trimming and J lost 3 bases; unmatched junction nucleotides: 13. The V gene's germline CDR1 is MDHEN and CDR2 SYDVKM. The CDR3 is CASSSYTLGQGADTGELFF. The CDR3 DNA reads TGTGCCAGCAGTTCCTACACGCTTGGACAGGGGGCCGACACCGGGGAGCTGTTTTTT.

The chain is built from TRBV9 and TRBJ1-1; D remains ambiguous. Trimming removed 0 bases at V and 4 bases at J, with 10 bases between. Germline CDR1 SGDLS, CDR2 YYNGEE. The CDR3 loop spans 14 amino acids. CDR3 protein: CASSVGGRPTEAFF. The CDR3 nucleotides read TGTGCCAGCAGCGTAGGAGGGAGGCCCACTGAAGCTTTCTTT.

CDR3 bases: TGTGCCAGCAGCGCCGGACAGAACACCGGGGAGCTGTTTTTT. Its translation: CASSAGQNTGELFF. The gene calls are TRBV11-2 and TRBJ2-2, with a tentative D call TRBD1 (5 bases). Germline V gene lookup returns CDR1 SGHAT and CDR2 FQNNGV. This CDR3 has 14 residues. Trimming removed 5 bases from V and 1 base from J, with 8 bases in between.

The rearrangement uses TRBV2 and TRBJ2-1, with TRBD2 identical over 12 bases. Trimming at V came to 6 bases and at J to 5 bases, leaving 2 bases not matched to a gene. This CDR3 has 14 amino acids. Germline V gives CDR1 SNHLY, CDR2 FYNNEI. The CDR3 DNA sequence: TGTGCCAGCAGGGGGACTAGCGGGCACAATGAGCAGTTCTTC. Amino acid sequence: CASRGTSGHNEQFF.

This sequence joins TRBV9 and TRBJ1-5, with D possibly TRBD1 on 6 matching bases. Trimming pared 4 bases from V and 0 bases from J, leaving 11 bases between. This CDR3 comprises 15 residues. Germline V lookup: CDR1 SGDLS, CDR2 YYNGEE. CDR3 coding DNA: TGTGCCAGCAGCCCTAGGGGGATTAGCAATCAGCCCCAGCATTTT. As protein: CASSPRGISNQPQHF.

This rearrangement joins TRBV5-1 to TRBJ2-6; perhaps TRBD1 as D (6 bases). Germline assignment: CDR1 SGHRS and CDR2 YFSETQ. The V end was cut by 4 bases, the J end by 0 bases, with 20 bases between. CDR3 size: 19 residues. The CDR3 DNA reads TGCGCCAGCAGCCCGAGGCCCCCGGGACAACACTCTGGGGCCAACGTCCTGACTTTC. Protein product: CASSPRPPGQHSGANVLTF.

This clone was picked up a small number of times. The rearrangement joins TRBV27 to TRBJ2-7; 12 bases agree with TRBD2. Germline loops: CDR1 MNHEY, CDR2 SMNVEV (reference sequence). The CDR3 loop spans 15 amino acids. Unmatched junction bases numbered 4, after V lost 2 bases and J lost 5 bases. This chain's CDR3 is CASSLTSGGQNEQYF. Written as DNA, the CDR3 is TGTGCCAGCAGTTTAACTAGCGGGGGGCAGAACGAGCAGTACTTC.

The sample holds one count of this clone. The chain employs TRBV7-9 and TRBJ2-2; TRBD1 agrees at 9 bases. The CDR3 length is 16 residues. Germline CDR1 reads SEHNR; CDR2 reads FQNEAQ (reference sequence). The J segment lost 2 bases and the V segment lost 5 bases, leaving 6 bases of the junction unmatched. The CDR3 DNA is TGTGCCAGCAGCCCCAGGGGACAGGGTAACACCGGGGAGCTGTTTTTT. It is translated as CASSPRGQGNTGELFF.

The count of this clone is one. This chain joins TRBV6-6 and TRBJ1-5, with 7 bases that match TRBD1. In germline, CDR1 is MNHNY, CDR2 SVGAGI (reference sequence). The CDR3 extends over 16 amino acids. J gave up 2 bases and V 6 bases, and 10 bases lay outside the gene matches. The CDR3 DNA follows: TGTGCCAGCAGATCCCAACAGGGGCCGGGCAATCAGCCCCAGCATTTT. It encodes CASRSQQGPGNQPQHF.

The rearrangement links TRBV23-1 to TRBJ1-2; the D is unclear. Being an ORF, TRBV23-1 has a function that is uncertain. The CDR3 covers 12 residues. Trimming pared 4 bases from V and 4 bases from J, leaving 7 bases between. CDR3 loop: CASSPLAYGYTF. CDR3 in DNA: TGCGCCAGCAGTCCATTAGCCTATGGCTACACCTTC.

This rearrangement joins TRBV6-5 to TRBJ2-1, with D possibly being TRBD2 (6 bases). Germline assignment: CDR1 MNHEY and CDR2 SVGAGI. The CDR3 loop spans 15 amino acids. The germline V and J ends were trimmed by 7 bases and 8 bases, with 21 bases remaining between them. Here the CDR3 DNA reads TGTGCCAGCAAAAACCCGGGAGCCTCCTGGGATGAGCAGTTCTTC. It encodes CASKNPGASWDEQFF.

V gene TRBV6-6 combines with J gene TRBJ2-7, with TRBD1 as a possible D gene (6 bases). The CDR3 spans 14 residues. Between the trimmed V and J ends, which lost 2 bases and 3 bases, there was a span of 11 bases. Germline V gene data show CDR1 as MNHNY and CDR2 as SVGAGI (reference sequence). CDR3 in amino acids: CASSYTDRNYEQYF. The CDR3 nucleotides are TGTGCCAGCAGTTACACCGACAGGAACTACGAGCAGTACTTC.

The chain combines TRBV28 with TRBJ2-1; 11 bases fit TRBD1. Germline CDR1 and CDR2: MDHEN and SYDVKM. CDR3 length equals 13 residues. CDR3 sequence (DNA): TGTGTATCCCGGGACAGGGGGATCTATGAGCAGTTCTTC. Amino acid sequence: CVSRDRGIYEQFF.

The chain combines TRBV7-9 with TRBJ1-2, with D perhaps matching TRBD1 (6 bases). The germline V gene encodes CDR1 SEHNR and CDR2 FQNEAQ (reference sequence). With 5 bases removed from V and 2 bases from J, the gap between germline ends came to 9 bases. This CDR3 is 13 amino acids long. The CDR3 sequence is CASSPGQNYGYTF. The CDR3 DNA reads as TGTGCCAGCAGCCCCGGACAGAACTATGGCTACACCTTC. Using reference TRBV7-9 and TRBJ1-2 for the parts outside the CDR3, the full variable domain is DTGVSQNPRHKITKRGQNVTFRCDPISEHNRLYWYRQTLGQGPEFLTYFQNEAQLEKSRLLSDRFSAERPKGSFSTLEIQRTEQGDSAMYLCASSPGQNYGYTFGSGTRLTVV.

The V call is TRBV29-1, the J call TRBJ2-2, with D perhaps TRBD1 (6 bases). This CDR3 region has 14 residues. From germline, CDR1 is SQVTM and CDR2 ANQGSEA. V was shortened by 6 bases and J by 1 base, with 12 bases between the two germline ends. The CDR3 protein is CSVGAQMNTGELFF. The CDR3 nucleotides are TGCAGCGTGGGGGCGCAAATGAACACCGGGGAGCTGTTTTTT.

This rearrangement joins TRBV7-6 to TRBJ1-1, with D maybe TRBD1 (6 bases). Germline-derived CDR1 and CDR2 are SGHVS and FNYEAQ. The CDR3 sequence is 14 residues long. V shed 5 bases and J shed 0 bases, with 10 bases lying between them. The CDR3 DNA sequence: TGTGCCAGCAGCCCGGGGACATTGAACACTGAAGCTTTCTTT. Translated: CASSPGTLNTEAFF.

The chain joins TRBV7-6 to TRBJ1-1, with 7 bases fitting TRBD1. CDR3 length: 15 residues. V was pared by 4 bases and J by 0 bases, with 5 bases of the junction left unmatched. The germline CDR1 and CDR2 sequences are SGHVS and FNYEAQ. CDR3 DNA sequence: TGTGCCAGCAGCTGGCGACAGGGAATGAACACTGAAGCTTTCTTT. As protein: CASSWRQGMNTEAFF.

This chain links TRBV5-5 with TRBJ2-3, with TRBD1 matching over 10 bases. The CDR3 runs 14 residues. With 4 bases clipped from V and 4 bases from J, the junction kept 3 bases outside the gene matches. Germline values: CDR1 SGHKS, CDR2 YYEKEE (reference sequence). The CDR3 coding sequence is TGTGCCAGCAGCGCCGGGACAGGGGCAGATACGCAGTATTTT. Protein: CASSAGTGADTQYF.